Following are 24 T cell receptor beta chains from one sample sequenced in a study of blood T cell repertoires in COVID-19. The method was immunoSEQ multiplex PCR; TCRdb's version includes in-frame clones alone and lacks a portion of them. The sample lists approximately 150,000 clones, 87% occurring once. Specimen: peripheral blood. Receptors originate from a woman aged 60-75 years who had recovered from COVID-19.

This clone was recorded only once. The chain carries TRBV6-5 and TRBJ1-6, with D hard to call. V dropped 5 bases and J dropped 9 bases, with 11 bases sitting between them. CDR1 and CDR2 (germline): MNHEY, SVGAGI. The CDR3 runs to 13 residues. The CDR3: CASSTSGGSPLHF. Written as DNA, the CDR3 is TGTGCCAGCAGTACCTCGGGAGGTTCACCCCTCCACTTT.

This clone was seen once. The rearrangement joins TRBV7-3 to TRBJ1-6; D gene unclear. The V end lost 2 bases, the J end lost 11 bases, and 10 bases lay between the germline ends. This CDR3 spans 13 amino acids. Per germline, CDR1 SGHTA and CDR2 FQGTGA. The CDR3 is CASSLSLSTPLHF. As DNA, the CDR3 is TGTGCCAGCAGCTTATCTTTGAGCACACCCCTCCACTTT.

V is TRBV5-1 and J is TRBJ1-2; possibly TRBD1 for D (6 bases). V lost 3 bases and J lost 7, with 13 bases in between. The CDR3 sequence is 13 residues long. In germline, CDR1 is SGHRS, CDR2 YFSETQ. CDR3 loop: CASSYGGGVGYTF. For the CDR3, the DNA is TGCGCCAGCAGCTATGGTGGGGGCGTTGGCTACACCTTC.

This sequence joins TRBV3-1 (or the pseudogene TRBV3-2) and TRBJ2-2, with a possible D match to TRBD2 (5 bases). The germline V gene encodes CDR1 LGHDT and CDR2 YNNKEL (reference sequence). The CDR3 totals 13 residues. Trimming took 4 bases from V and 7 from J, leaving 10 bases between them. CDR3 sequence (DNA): TGTGCCAGCAGCCCGCTAGCCTTCGGGGAGCTGTTTTTT. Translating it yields CASSPLAFGELFF.

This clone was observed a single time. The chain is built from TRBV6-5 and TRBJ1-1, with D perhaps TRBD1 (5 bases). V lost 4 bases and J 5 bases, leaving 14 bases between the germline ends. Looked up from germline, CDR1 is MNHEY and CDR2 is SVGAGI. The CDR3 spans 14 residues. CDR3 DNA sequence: TGTGCCAGCAGTTCGGGTGGGGGGGGAACTGAAGCTTTCTTT. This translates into CASSSGGGGTEAFF.

Here the CDR3 DNA reads TGTGCCAGCAGTGAAAGCCACCTCGGCACTGAAGCTTTCTTT. Translation: CASSESHLGTEAFF. The genes are TRBV2 and TRBJ1-1; D ambiguous. This CDR3 contains 14 residues. Germline loops: CDR1 SNHLY, CDR2 FYNNEI. V was trimmed by 2 bases and J by 4 bases, leaving 11 bases between them.

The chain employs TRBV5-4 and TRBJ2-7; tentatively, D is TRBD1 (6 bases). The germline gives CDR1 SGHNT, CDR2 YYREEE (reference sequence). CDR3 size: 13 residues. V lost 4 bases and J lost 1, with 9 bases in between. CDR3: CASSARGSYEQYF. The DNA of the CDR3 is TGTGCCAGCAGCGCCAGGGGATCCTACGAGCAGTACTTC.

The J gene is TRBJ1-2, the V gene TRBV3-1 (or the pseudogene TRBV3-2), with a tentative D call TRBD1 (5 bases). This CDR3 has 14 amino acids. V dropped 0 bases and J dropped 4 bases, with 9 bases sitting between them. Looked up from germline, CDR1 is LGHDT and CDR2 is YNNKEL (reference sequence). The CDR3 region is CASSQDREGYGYTF. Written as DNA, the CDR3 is TGTGCCAGCAGCCAAGACAGGGAAGGCTATGGCTACACCTTC.

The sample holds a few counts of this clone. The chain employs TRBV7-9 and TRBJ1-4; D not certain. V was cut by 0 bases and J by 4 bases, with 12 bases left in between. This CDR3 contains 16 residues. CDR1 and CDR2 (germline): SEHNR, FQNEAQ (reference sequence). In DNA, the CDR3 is TGTGCCAGCAGCTTAGCGCACGGGAGACTTAATGAAAAACTGTTTTTT. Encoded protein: CASSLAHGRLNEKLFF.

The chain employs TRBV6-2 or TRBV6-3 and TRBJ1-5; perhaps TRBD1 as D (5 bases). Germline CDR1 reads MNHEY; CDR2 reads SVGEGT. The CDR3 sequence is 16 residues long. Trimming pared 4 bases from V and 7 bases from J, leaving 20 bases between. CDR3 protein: CASSSGIAGSSQPQHF. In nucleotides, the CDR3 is TGTGCCAGCAGTTCAGGGATTGCAGGATCCAGCCAGCCCCAGCATTTT.

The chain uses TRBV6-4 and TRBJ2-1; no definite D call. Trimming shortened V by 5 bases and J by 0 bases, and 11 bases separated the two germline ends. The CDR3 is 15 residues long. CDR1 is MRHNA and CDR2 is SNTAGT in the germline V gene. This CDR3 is CASSSFLSSYNEQFF. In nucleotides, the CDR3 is TGTGCCAGCAGTTCGTTCCTAAGCTCCTACAATGAGCAGTTCTTC.

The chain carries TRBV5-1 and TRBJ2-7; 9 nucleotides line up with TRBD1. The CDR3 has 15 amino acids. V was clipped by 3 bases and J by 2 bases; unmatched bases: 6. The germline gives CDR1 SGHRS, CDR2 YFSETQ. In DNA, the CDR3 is TGCGCCAGCAGCTCCGGGACAGGGATAACCTACGAGCAGTACTTC. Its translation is CASSSGTGITYEQYF.

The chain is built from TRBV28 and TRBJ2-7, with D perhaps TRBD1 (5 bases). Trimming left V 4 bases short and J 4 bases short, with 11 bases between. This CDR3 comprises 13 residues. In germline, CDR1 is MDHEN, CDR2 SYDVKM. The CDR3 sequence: CASSYPGHYEQYF. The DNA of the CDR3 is TGTGCCAGCAGTTACCCAGGGCATTACGAGCAGTACTTC.

CDR3 region: CASSLPLAGGSGTDTQYF. CDR3 DNA sequence: TGTGCCAGCAGTTTACCACTAGCGGGGGGGAGTGGCACAGATACGCAGTATTTT. The rearrangement uses TRBV28 and TRBJ2-3; 13 nucleotides match TRBD2. CDR3 length: 18 amino acids. CDR1 is MDHEN and CDR2 is SYDVKM in the germline V gene. The V and J ends lost 2 bases and 1 base, in that order; junction bases with no gene match: 6. The whole variable domain, filled in from reference TRBV28 and TRBJ2-3, reads DVKVTQSSRYLVKRTGEKVFLECVQDMDHENMFWYRQDPGLGLRLIYFSYDVKMKEKGDIPEGYSVSREKKERFSLILESASTNQTSMYLCASSLPLAGGSGTDTQYFGPGTRLTVL.

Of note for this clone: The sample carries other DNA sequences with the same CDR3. The CDR3, as DNA: TGTGCCAGTAGTATAGGTGACAGGGAGACCCAGTACTTC. Translating gives CASSIGDRETQYF. V and J are TRBV19 and TRBJ2-5; the D gene is possibly TRBD1 (6 bases). Per germline, CDR1 LNHDA and CDR2 SQIVND (reference sequence). The CDR3 totals 13 residues. V was cut by 1 base and J by 5 bases, with 8 bases left in between.

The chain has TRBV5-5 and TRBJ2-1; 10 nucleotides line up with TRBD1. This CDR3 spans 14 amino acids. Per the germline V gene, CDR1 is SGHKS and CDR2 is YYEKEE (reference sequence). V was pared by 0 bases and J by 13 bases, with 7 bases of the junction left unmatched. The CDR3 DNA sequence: TGTGCCAGCAGCTTGGGGGGACAGGGGAGGCCTCAGTTCTTC. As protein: CASSLGGQGRPQFF.

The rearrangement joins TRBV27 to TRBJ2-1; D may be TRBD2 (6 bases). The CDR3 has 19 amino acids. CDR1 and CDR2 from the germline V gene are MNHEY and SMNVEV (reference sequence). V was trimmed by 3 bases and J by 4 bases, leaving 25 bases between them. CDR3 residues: CASSLEGDYSGTQYNEQFF. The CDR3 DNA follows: TGTGCCAGCAGTTTGGAGGGTGACTACTCCGGGACCCAATACAATGAGCAGTTCTTC.

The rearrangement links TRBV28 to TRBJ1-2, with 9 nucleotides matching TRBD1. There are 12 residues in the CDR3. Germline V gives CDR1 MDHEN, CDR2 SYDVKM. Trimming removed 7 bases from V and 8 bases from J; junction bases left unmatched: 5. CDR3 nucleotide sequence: TGTGCCAGCACCGGGACAGGGAGAGGCTACACCTTC. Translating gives CASTGTGRGYTF.

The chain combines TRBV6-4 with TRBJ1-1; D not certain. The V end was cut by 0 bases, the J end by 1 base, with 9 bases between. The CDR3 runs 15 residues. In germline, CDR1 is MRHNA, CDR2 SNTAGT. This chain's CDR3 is CASSDSGTKNTEAFF. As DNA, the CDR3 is TGTGCCAGCAGTGACTCGGGCACAAAGAACACTGAAGCTTTCTTT.

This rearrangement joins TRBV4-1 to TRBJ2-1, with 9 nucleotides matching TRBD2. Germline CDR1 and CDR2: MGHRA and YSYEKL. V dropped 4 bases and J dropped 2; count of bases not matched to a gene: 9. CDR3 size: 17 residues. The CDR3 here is CASSLRWASGAYNEQFF. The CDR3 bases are TGCGCCAGCAGCCTAAGATGGGCTAGCGGGGCCTACAATGAGCAGTTCTTC.

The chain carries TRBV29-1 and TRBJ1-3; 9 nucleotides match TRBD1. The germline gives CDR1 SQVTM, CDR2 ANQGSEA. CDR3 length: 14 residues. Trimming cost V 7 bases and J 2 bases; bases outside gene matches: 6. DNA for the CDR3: TGCAGCGCGGTACAGGGGGCGCCTGGAAACACCATATATTTT. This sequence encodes CSAVQGAPGNTIYF.

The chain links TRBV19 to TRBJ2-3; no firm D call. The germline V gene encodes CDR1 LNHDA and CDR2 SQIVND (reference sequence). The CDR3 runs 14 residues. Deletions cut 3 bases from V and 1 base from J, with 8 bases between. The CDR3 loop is CASSMVRGTDTQYF. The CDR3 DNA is TGTGCCAGTAGTATGGTCCGGGGCACAGATACGCAGTATTTT.

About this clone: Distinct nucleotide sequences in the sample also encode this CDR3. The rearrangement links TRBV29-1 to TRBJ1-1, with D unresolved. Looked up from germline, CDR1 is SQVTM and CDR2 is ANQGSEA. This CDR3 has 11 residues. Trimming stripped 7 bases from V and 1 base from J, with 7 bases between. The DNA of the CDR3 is TGCAGCGGAGGAGGGAACACTGAAGCTTTCTTT. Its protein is CSGGGNTEAFF.

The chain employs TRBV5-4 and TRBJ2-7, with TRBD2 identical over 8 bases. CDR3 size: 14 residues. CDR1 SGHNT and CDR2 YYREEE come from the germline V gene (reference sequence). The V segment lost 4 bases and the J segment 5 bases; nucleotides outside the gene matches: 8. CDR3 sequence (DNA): TGTGCCAGCAGCACCGGGGGGGTACGGAACGAGCAGTACTTC. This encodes CASSTGGVRNEQYF.